The subject of this entry is one T cell receptor (beta chain). Its cognate antigen is unknown. The data originate from a study of OX40 agonist ivuxolimab in advanced cancers. Background on the study: Patients were dosed intravenously with ivuxolimab at 0.01 to 10 mg/kg every 2 weeks.

CDR3 length: 12 residues. Study-wide findings and caveats: At 0.1 to 3.0 mg/kg, CD4+ and CD8+ blood T cells expanded clonally by week 6. Among expanded peripheral T cells, antigen specificity went undetermined. Averaging showed that CD8+ T cells had more expanded clones than CD4+ did.

TCRdb's copy holds only in-frame clones and misses some; the assay was immunoSEQ multiplex PCR. Found here are some 96,000 clones, around 93% of them singletons; the top ten hold approximately 0.54%. The chain couples TRBV12-2 to TRBJ2-1. TRBV12-2 is an annotated pseudogene. Here the sequenced sample was CD4+ or CD8+ T cells sorted from blood, taken in a trial of the OX40 agonist ivuxolimab. This TCR derives from an adult with an advanced solid tumor such as melanoma, head and neck, liver or kidney cancer. The chain's CDR3 is CASRLVYNEQFF. The CDR3 DNA is TGTGCAAGTCGCTTAGTGTACAATGAGCAGTTCTTC.